The text below deals with one TCR beta chain. This specimen belongs to a study of patients and donors after allogeneic stem cell transplantation. One entry per CDR3 protein, called by TCRdb with MiXCR from the RT-PCR reads. The table shows over 150,000 distinct CDR3 sequences, with about 32% occurring only once. The CDR3 is 13 amino acids. Trimming took 4 bases from V and 3 from J, leaving 7 bases between them. From germline, CDR1 is KGHDR and CDR2 SFDVKD. Sequenced input: blood, either unsorted or a sorted T cell fraction (not recorded which). The TCR sequence derives from a human donor who was either an allogeneic HSCT recipient or a stem cell or donor lymphocyte infusion donor (not recorded which). It is not recorded whose cells these are; they may come from a transplant donor. The chain is built from TRBV24-1 and TRBJ2-3; no definite D call. This CDR3 reads CATSEAHTDTQYF. In nucleotides, the CDR3 is TGTGCCACCAGTGAGGCCCATACAGATACGCAGTATTTT.